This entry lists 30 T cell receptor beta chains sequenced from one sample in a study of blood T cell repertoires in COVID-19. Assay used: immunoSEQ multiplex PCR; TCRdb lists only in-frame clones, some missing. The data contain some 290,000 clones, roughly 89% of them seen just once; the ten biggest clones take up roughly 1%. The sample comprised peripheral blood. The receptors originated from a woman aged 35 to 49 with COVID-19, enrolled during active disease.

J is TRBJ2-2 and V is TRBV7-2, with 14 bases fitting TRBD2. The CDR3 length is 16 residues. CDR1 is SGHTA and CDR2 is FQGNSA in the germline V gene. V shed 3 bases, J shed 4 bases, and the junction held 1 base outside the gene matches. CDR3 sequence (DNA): TGTGCCAGCAGCTTTGGGACTAGCGGGAGCACCGGGGAGCTGTTTTTT. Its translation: CASSFGTSGSTGELFF.

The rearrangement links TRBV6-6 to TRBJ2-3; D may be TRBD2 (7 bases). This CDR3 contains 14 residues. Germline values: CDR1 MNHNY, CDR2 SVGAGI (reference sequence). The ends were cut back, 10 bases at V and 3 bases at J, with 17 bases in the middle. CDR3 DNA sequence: TGTGCCACCTCGAGGGGGGGGAGTACAGATACGCAGTATTTT. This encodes CATSRGGSTDTQYF.

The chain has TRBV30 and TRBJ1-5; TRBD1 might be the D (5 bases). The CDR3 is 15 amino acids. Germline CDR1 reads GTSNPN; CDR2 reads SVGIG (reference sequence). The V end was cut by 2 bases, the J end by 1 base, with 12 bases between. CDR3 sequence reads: CAWSLDTFSNQPQHF. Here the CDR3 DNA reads TGTGCCTGGAGTTTGGACACCTTCAGCAATCAGCCCCAGCATTTT.

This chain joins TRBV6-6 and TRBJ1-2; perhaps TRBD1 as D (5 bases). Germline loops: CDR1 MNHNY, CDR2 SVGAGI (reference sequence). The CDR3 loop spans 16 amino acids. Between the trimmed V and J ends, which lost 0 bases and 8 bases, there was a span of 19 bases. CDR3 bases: TGTGCCAGCAGTTACTCGCCCGGGCAGGGTGTGCAAGGCTACACCTTC. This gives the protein CASSYSPGQGVQGYTF.

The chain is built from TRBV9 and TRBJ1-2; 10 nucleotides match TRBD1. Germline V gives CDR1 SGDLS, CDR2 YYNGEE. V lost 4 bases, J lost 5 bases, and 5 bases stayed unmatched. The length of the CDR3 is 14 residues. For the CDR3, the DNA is TGTGCCAGCAGCCCAAGGACAGGGGGGTATGGCTACACCTTC. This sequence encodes CASSPRTGGYGYTF.

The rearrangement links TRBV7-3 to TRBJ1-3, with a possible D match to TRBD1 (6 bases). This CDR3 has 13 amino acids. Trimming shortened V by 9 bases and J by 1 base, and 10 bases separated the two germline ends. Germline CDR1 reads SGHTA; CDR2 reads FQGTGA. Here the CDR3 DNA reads TGTGCCAGTGCGGACAGATCTGGAAACACCATATATTTT. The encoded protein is CASADRSGNTIYF.

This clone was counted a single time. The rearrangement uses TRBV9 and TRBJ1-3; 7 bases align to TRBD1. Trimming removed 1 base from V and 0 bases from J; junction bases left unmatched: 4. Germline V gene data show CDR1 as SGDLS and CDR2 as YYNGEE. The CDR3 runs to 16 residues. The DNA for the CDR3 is TGTGCCAGCAGCGTATCCGGGACAGACTCTGGAAACACCATATATTTT. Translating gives CASSVSGTDSGNTIYF.

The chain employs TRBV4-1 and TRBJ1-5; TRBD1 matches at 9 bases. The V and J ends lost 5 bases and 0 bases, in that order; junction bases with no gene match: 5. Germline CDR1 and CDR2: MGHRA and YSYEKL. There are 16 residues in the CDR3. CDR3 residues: CASSEPGQGSNQPQHF. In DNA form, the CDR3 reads TGCGCCAGCAGCGAACCGGGACAGGGTAGCAATCAGCCCCAGCATTTT.

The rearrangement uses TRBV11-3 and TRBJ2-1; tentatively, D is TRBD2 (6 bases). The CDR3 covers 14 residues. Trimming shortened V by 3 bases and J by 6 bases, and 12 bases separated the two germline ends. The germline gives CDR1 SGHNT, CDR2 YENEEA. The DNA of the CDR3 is TGTGCCAGCAGCTTGGGACTGACGGGCAATGAGCAGTTCTTC. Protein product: CASSLGLTGNEQFF.

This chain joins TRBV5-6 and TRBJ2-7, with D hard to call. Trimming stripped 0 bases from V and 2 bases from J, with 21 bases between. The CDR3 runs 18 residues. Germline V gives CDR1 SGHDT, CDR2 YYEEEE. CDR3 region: CASSLGGKDPYPPYEQYF. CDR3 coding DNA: TGTGCCAGCAGCTTGGGTGGTAAAGATCCCTATCCTCCCTACGAGCAGTACTTC.

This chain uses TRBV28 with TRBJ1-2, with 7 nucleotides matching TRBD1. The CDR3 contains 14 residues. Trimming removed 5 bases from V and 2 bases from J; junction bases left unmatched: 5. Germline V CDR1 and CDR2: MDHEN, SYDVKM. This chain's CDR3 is CASSPDRRNYGYTF. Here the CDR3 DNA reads TGTGCCAGCAGTCCGGACAGGCGCAACTATGGCTACACCTTC.

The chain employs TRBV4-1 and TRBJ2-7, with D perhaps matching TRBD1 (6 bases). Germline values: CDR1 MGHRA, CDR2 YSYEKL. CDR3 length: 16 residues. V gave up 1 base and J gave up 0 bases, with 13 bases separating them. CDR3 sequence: CASSQVGTLSSYEQYF. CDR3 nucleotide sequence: TGCGCCAGCAGCCAAGTTGGGACACTGAGCTCCTACGAGCAGTACTTC.

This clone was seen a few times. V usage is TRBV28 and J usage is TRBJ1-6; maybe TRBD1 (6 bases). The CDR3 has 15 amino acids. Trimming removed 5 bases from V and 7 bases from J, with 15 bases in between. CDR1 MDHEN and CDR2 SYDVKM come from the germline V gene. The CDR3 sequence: CASSPLGGANSPLHF. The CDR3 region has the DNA TGTGCCAGCAGTCCCCTGGGGGGGGCGAATTCACCCCTCCACTTT.

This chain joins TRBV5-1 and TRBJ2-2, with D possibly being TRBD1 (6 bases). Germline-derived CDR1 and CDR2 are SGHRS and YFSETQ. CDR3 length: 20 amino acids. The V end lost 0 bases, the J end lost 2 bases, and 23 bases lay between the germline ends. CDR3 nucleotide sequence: TGCGCCAGCAGCTTGGCCGGCCGTGTGGGTGGACAGTCTAACACCGGGGAGCTGTTTTTT. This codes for CASSLAGRVGGQSNTGELFF.

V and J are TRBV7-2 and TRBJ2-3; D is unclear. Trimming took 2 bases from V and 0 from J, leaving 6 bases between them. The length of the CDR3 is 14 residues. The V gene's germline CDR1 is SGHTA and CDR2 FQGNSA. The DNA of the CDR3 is TGTGCCAGCAGCTTAATCGTAAGCACAGATACGCAGTATTTT. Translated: CASSLIVSTDTQYF.

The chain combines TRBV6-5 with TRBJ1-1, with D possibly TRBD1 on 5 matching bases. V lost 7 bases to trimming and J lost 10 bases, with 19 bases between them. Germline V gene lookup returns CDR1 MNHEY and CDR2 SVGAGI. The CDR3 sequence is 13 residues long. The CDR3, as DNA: TGTGCCAGCACCCTCCACAGCACCGACAGAGCTTTCTTT. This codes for CASTLHSTDRAFF.

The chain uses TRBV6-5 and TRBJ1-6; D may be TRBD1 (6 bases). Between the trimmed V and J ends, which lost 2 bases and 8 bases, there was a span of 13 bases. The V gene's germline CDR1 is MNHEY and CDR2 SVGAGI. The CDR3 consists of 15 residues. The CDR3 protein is CASSYRQGRDSPLHF. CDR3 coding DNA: TGTGCCAGCAGTTACAGGCAGGGGCGGGATTCACCCCTCCACTTT.

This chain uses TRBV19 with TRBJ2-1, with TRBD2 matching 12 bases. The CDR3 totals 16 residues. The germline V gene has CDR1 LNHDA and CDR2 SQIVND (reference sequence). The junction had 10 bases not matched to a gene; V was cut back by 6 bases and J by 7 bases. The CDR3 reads CASSRRTSGVFNEQFF. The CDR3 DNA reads TGTGCCAGTAGCCGACGGACTAGCGGGGTATTTAATGAGCAGTTCTTC. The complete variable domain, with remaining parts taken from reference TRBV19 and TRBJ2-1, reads DGGITQSPKYLFRKEGQNVTLSCEQNLNHDAMYWYRQDPGQGLRLIYYSQIVNDFQKGDIAEGYSVSREKKESFPLTVTSAQKNPTAFYLCASSRRTSGVFNEQFFGPGTRLTVL.

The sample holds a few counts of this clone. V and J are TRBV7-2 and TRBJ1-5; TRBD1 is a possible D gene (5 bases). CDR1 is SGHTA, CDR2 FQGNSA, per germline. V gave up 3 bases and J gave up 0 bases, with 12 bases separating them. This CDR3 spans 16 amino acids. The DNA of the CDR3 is TGTGCCAGCAGCTTGGGAGGGGTCGCTAGCAATCAGCCCCAGCATTTT. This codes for CASSLGGVASNQPQHF.

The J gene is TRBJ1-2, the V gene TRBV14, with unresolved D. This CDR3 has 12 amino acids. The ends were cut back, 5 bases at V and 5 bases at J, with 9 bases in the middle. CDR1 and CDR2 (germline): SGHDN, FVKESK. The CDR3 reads CASSSTFYGYTF. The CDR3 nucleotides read TGTGCCAGCAGCTCGACATTTTATGGCTACACCTTC. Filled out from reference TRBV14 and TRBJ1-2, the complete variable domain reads EAGVTQFPSHSVIEKGQTVTLRCDPISGHDNLYWYRRVMGKEIKFLLHFVKESKQDESGMPNNRFLAERTGGTYSTLKVQPAELEDSGVYFCASSSTFYGYTFGSGTRLTVV.

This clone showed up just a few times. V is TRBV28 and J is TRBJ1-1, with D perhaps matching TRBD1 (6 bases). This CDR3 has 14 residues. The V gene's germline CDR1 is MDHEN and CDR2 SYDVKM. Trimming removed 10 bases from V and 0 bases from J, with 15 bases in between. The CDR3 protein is CATLVGAMNTEAFF. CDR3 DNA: TGTGCCACCCTCGTGGGGGCGATGAACACTGAAGCTTTCTTT.

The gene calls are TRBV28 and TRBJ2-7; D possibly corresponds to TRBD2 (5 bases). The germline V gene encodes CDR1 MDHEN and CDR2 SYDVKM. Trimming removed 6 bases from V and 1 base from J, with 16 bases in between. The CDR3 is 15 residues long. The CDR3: CASSSPEGRSYEQYF. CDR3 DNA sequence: TGTGCCAGCAGCTCCCCCGAGGGCCGTTCCTACGAGCAGTACTTC.

The CDR3, as DNA: TGTGCCAGTAGTATAGCTGCCGCGGGGGCGGACAATTCACCCCTCCACTTT. It specifies CASSIAAAGADNSPLHF. The chain couples TRBV19 to TRBJ1-6; TRBD1 might be the D (6 bases). In germline, CDR1 is LNHDA, CDR2 SQIVND (reference sequence). V dropped 1 base and J dropped 7 bases, with 17 bases sitting between them. The CDR3 runs 17 residues.

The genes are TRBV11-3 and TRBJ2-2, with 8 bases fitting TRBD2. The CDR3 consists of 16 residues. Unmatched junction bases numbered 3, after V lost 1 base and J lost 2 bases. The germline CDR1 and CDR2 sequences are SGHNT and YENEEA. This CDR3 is CASSLVAGPNTGELFF. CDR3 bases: TGTGCCAGCAGCTTAGTAGCGGGGCCTAACACCGGGGAGCTGTTTTTT.

CDR3 DNA: TGTGCCAGCAGCCGGGGCAGGCGGGAGACCCAGTACTTC. It encodes CASSRGRRETQYF. The chain is built from TRBV3-1 (or the pseudogene TRBV3-2) and TRBJ2-5, with D possibly matching TRBD1 (5 bases). The CDR3 has 13 residues. The germline gives CDR1 LGHDT, CDR2 YNNKEL (reference sequence). The V end lost 4 bases, the J end lost 5 bases, and 11 bases lay between the germline ends.

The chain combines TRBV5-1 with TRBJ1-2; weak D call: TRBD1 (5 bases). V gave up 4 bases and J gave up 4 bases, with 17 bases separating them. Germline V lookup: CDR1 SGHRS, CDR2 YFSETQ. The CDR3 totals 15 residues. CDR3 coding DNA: TGCGCCAGCAGCCCGGTGCAGGGATTAAGCTATGGCTACACCTTC. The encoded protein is CASSPVQGLSYGYTF.

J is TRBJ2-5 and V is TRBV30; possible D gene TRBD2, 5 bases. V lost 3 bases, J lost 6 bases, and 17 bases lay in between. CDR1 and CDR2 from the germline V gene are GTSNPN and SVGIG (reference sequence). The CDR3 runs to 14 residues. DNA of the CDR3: TGTGCCTGGAGGGGAGCGCTCCCGAGGAAGACCCAGTACTTC. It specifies CAWRGALPRKTQYF.

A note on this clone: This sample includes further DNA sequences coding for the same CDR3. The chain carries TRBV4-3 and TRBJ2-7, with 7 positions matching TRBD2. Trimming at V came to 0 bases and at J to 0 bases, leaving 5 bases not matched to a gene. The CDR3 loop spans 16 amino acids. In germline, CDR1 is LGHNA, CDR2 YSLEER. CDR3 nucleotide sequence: TGCGCCAGCAGCCAAGATCTCGGCGGGAGCTCCTACGAGCAGTACTTC. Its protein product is CASSQDLGGSSYEQYF.

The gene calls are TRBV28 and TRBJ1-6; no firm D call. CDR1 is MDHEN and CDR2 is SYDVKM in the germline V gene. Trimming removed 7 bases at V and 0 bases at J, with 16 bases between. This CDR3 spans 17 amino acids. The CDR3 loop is CASTSRAGSSYNSPLHF. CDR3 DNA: TGTGCCAGCACCTCGAGGGCGGGGTCCTCCTATAATTCACCCCTCCACTTT. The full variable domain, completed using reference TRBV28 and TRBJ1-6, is DVKVTQSSRYLVKRTGEKVFLECVQDMDHENMFWYRQDPGLGLRLIYFSYDVKMKEKGDIPEGYSVSREKKERFSLILESASTNQTSMYLCASTSRAGSSYNSPLHFGNGTRLTVT.

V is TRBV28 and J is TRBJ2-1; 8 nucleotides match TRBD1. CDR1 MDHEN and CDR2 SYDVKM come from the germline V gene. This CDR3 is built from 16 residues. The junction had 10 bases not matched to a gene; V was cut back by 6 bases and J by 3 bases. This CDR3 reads CASSGTGGSFYNEQFF. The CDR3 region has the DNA TGTGCCAGCAGCGGGACAGGCGGTTCTTTCTACAATGAGCAGTTCTTC.